A single sample gave rise to the 27 T cell receptor beta chains below, sequenced in a study of T-cell reconstitution after alpha-beta-depleted transplantation in children. During its preparation, the TCRbeta library received unique molecular identifiers. Using its own MiXCR run on the PCR reads, TCRdb lists one record per CDR3 protein. The data hold 550,000 to 800,000 distinct CDR3 sequences, with around 12% observed a single time. The source material was PBMCs, sampled before TCRalphabeta/CD19-depleted stem cell transplant. These TCRs come from a girl aged 2 to 10 with congenital amegakaryocytic thrombocytopenia, due to receive a stem cell transplant.

This clonotype was detected many times. The V gene is TRBV6-4, the J gene TRBJ2-1; TRBD2 aligns across 9 bases. The CDR3 loop spans 16 amino acids. After removal of 3 bases from V and 3 bases from J, the junction contained 6 bases not matched to a gene. CDR1 MRHNA and CDR2 SNTAGT come from the germline V gene. In DNA form, the CDR3 reads TGTGCCAGCAGTGAGATAGCGGGAGAGCTCTACAATGAGCAGTTCTTC. Protein sequence: CASSEIAGELYNEQFF.

The chain is built from TRBV20-1 and TRBJ2-3, with D perhaps TRBD1 (5 bases). CDR3 length: 14 residues. Germline V lookup: CDR1 DFQATT, CDR2 SNEGSKA (reference sequence). Between the trimmed V and J ends, which lost 3 bases and 4 bases, there was a span of 14 bases. The CDR3 spells CSARVAGSPDTQYF. For the CDR3, the DNA is TGCAGTGCTAGGGTGGCAGGGTCGCCAGATACGCAGTATTTT.

This clonotype was seen a few times. The rearrangement links TRBV7-6 to TRBJ2-7, with 8 bases lining up with TRBD1. This CDR3 has 15 residues. V lost 5 bases and J lost 5; bases outside the gene matches: 11. Germline-derived CDR1 and CDR2 are SGHVS and FNYEAQ. The chain's CDR3 is CASSQQPGQVHEQYF. CDR3 bases: TGTGCCAGCAGCCAGCAGCCGGGACAGGTTCACGAGCAGTACTTC.

This clonotype was found many times. The J gene is TRBJ2-1, the V gene TRBV20-1; unclear D gene. The CDR3 contains 11 residues. Trimming removed 1 base from V and 9 bases from J, with 7 bases in between. Per germline, CDR1 DFQATT and CDR2 SNEGSKA (reference sequence). CDR3 sequence (DNA): TGCAGTGCTAGAGCGACCACTGAGCAGTTCTTC. Translation gives CSARATTEQFF.

J is TRBJ2-7 and V is TRBV3-1; D remains unclear. This CDR3 region has 13 residues. V gave up 0 bases and J gave up 3 bases, with 6 bases separating them. CDR1 LGHDT and CDR2 YNNKEL come from the germline V gene (reference sequence). CDR3 in DNA: TGTGCCAGCAGCCAAGATATAGACTACGAGCAGTACTTC. Translated, it gives CASSQDIDYEQYF.

This clonotype has ten or more counts. V and J are TRBV20-1 and TRBJ2-7, with 7 bases that match TRBD2. The CDR3 contains 15 residues. Germline-derived CDR1 and CDR2 are DFQATT and SNEGSKA (reference sequence). J gave up 3 bases and V 3 bases, and 11 bases lay outside the gene matches. Here the CDR3 DNA reads TGCAGTGCTAGCCGGCTAGCGGAGAAAAGCTACGAGCAGTACTTC. Residues: CSASRLAEKSYEQYF.

This clonotype came up many times. The rearrangement uses TRBV12-3 or TRBV12-4 and TRBJ2-7, with D tentatively TRBD1 or TRBD2 (5 bases each). This CDR3 contains 13 residues. Trimming took off 8 bases at V and 7 bases at J, with 18 bases between the two ends. The CDR3 here is CASSGTRVLEQYF. The CDR3 bases are TGTGCCAGCTCCGGGACCCGAGTGCTTGAGCAGTACTTC.

The V gene is TRBV7-9, the J gene TRBJ2-1; D may be TRBD1 (5 bases). The CDR3 is made up of 16 amino acids. Germline assignment: CDR1 SEHNR and CDR2 FQNEAQ (reference sequence). V was pared by 1 base and J by 3 bases, with 13 bases between. CDR3 nucleotide sequence: TGTGCCAGCAGCTTAGGGGGCGGCGGTGGCTACAATGAGCAGTTCTTC. Translated, it gives CASSLGGGGGYNEQFF.

This clonotype was seen ten or more times. The rearrangement joins TRBV5-1 to TRBJ2-1, with 8 bases that match TRBD2. CDR1 and CDR2 from the germline V gene are SGHRS and YFSETQ. This CDR3 region has 15 residues. The junction had 2 bases not matched to a gene; V was cut back by 2 bases and J by 1 base. The CDR3 loop is CASSLAGASYNEQFF. CDR3 nucleotides: TGCGCCAGCAGCTTAGCGGGGGCTTCCTACAATGAGCAGTTCTTC.

Comments on this clonotype: This may arise from a read error, as a much more abundant clone is one base away. This chain links TRBV5-1 with TRBJ2-1; D may be TRBD2 (6 bases). This CDR3 region has 16 residues. Germline CDR1 and CDR2: SGHRS and YFSETQ. Here the CDR3 reads CASSNVGLAPGFRQLF. The CDR3, as DNA: TGCGCCAGCAGCAACGTAGGGCTAGCGCCCGGGTTCCGCCAGCTCTTC.

V usage is TRBV5-5 and J usage is TRBJ2-3, with TRBD1 identical over 9 bases. CDR3 size: 16 residues. The trim removed 0 bases at V and 2 bases at J, leaving 4 bases unmatched. The V gene's germline CDR1 is SGHKS and CDR2 YYEKEE (reference sequence). CDR3 region: CASSLGWDRVTDTQYF. The CDR3 DNA reads TGTGCCAGCAGCTTGGGGTGGGACAGGGTCACAGATACGCAGTATTTT.

This clonotype was observed a few times. The CDR3 protein is CASHSGSETQYF. For the CDR3, the DNA is TGCGCCAGCCATAGCGGGAGCGAGACCCAGTACTTC. The chain links TRBV5-1 to TRBJ2-5; 9 nucleotides agree with TRBD2. CDR1 and CDR2 (germline): SGHRS, YFSETQ. V lost 7 bases to trimming and J lost 5 bases; unmatched junction nucleotides: 3. This CDR3 has 12 amino acids.

This clonotype came up a few times. The chain has TRBV6-5 and TRBJ2-3, with D perhaps matching TRBD2 (6 bases). The CDR3 totals 14 residues. Germline V gene data show CDR1 as MNHEY and CDR2 as SVGAGI. Trimming cost V 8 bases and J 1 base, with 13 bases left between them. CDR3 loop: CASLSDYRTDTQYF. The CDR3 DNA follows: TGTGCCAGCCTATCGGACTACCGCACAGATACGCAGTATTTT.

This clonotype occurred many times. At one of its ends the junction is not consistent with the germline gene, which may arise from a read error. Written as DNA, the CDR3 is TGTGCCAGCAGTGTGACAGGGAACTATGGCTACACCTTC. Residues: CASSVTGNYGYTF. J is TRBJ1-2 and V is TRBV5-1; 7 nucleotides align to TRBD1. This CDR3 is built from 13 residues. Germline V gives CDR1 SGHRS, CDR2 YFSETQ.

This clonotype turned up a few times. This chain connects TRBV4-2 to TRBJ2-4; perhaps D is TRBD1 or TRBD2 (5 bases each). Germline CDR1 is LGHNA and CDR2 is YNFKEQ. Trimming removed 4 bases from V and 6 bases from J, with 16 bases in between. The CDR3 is made up of 15 amino acids. CDR3 sequence reads: CASSPGTLYRNIQYF. Written as DNA, the CDR3 is TGTGCCAGCAGCCCCGGGACCCTTTATCGAAACATTCAGTACTTC.

At least ten counts were recorded for this clonotype. This chain uses TRBV3-1 with TRBJ2-7, with 10 bases aligning to TRBD2. CDR3 length equals 14 residues. Per the germline V gene, CDR1 is LGHDT and CDR2 is YNNKEL (reference sequence). With V trimmed by 3 bases and J by 2 bases, 1 base remained unmatched. The CDR3 region is CASSHGLAAYEQYF. The CDR3 DNA reads as TGTGCCAGCAGCCACGGACTAGCGGCCTACGAGCAGTACTTC.

This clonotype was seen at least ten times. The J gene is TRBJ2-1, the V gene TRBV2, with 9 bases identical to TRBD1. The CDR3 totals 15 residues. Germline assignment: CDR1 SNHLY and CDR2 FYNNEI. J was trimmed by 3 bases and V by 1 base; bases with no gene match: 1. The CDR3 region is CASSEEGQGYNEQFF. The CDR3 nucleotides are TGTGCCAGCAGTGAAGAGGGACAGGGCTACAATGAGCAGTTCTTC.

This clonotype was counted a few times. The genes are TRBV15 and TRBJ1-5; D ambiguous. Germline V gene data show CDR1 as LNHNV and CDR2 as YYDKDF (reference sequence). Trimming removed 3 bases at V and 3 bases at J, with 6 bases between. This CDR3 is 13 amino acids long. The DNA of the CDR3 is TGTGCCACCAGCAGTTCTCTCAATCAGCCCCAGCATTTT. As protein: CATSSSLNQPQHF.

This clonotype was picked up many times. The chain carries TRBV12-3 or TRBV12-4 and TRBJ2-5; D is perhaps TRBD2 (5 bases). The CDR3 loop spans 13 amino acids. Trimming removed 2 bases at V and 5 bases at J, with 9 bases between. For the CDR3, the DNA is TGTGCCAGCAGTTTACGGAGGAAGGAGACCCAGTACTTC. Translated: CASSLRRKETQYF.

This clonotype has a count of ten or more. This chain uses TRBV29-1 with TRBJ2-4, with TRBD1 matching over 7 bases. The CDR3 contains 15 residues. The V gene end was trimmed by 7 bases and the J gene end by 2 bases; junction bases not matched to a gene: 11. The V gene's germline CDR1 is SQVTM and CDR2 ANQGSEA. The CDR3 region is CSAGDRVRTKNIQYF. The CDR3, as DNA: TGCAGCGCAGGCGACAGGGTTAGGACCAAAAACATTCAGTACTTC.

In this sample, this clonotype turned up a few times. The chain is built from TRBV29-1 and TRBJ2-5, with D possibly called TRBD1 or TRBD2 (5 bases each). This CDR3 contains 14 residues. The V end lost 6 bases, the J end lost 4 bases, and 18 bases lay between the germline ends. Germline-derived CDR1 and CDR2 are SQVTM and ANQGSEA. CDR3 in DNA: TGCAGCGTCCCTGATCCAGGTGGGGGAGAGACCCAGTACTTC. It is translated as CSVPDPGGGETQYF.

In regard to this clonotype: A read error may account for a junction end that differs from germline. V and J are TRBV5-1 and TRBJ1-2; maybe TRBD1 (6 bases). The CDR3 loop spans 14 amino acids. Per germline, CDR1 SGHRS and CDR2 YFSETQ. The CDR3 is CVSSSPRGARGYTF. In DNA form, the CDR3 reads TGCGTCAGCAGCTCGCCTCGGGGGGCGAGGGGCTACACCTTC. The full variable domain, completed using reference TRBV5-1 and TRBJ1-2, is KAGVTQTPRYLIKTRGQQVTLSCSPISGHRSVSWYQQTPGQGLQFLFEYFSETQRNKGNFPGRFSGRQFSNSRSEMNVSTLELGDSALYLCVSSSPRGARGYTFGSGTRLTVV.

This clonotype was seen at least ten times. This chain joins TRBV20-1 and TRBJ2-5; the D gene is possibly TRBD1 (5 bases). The CDR3 totals 12 residues. Germline V gene data show CDR1 as DFQATT and CDR2 as SNEGSKA (reference sequence). V was clipped by 6 bases and J by 5 bases, with 13 bases between them. CDR3 nucleotide sequence: TGCAGTGCCTCGGACATAAGGGAGACCCAGTACTTC. Protein product: CSASDIRETQYF.

In this sample, this clonotype turned up many times. J is TRBJ1-5 and V is TRBV12-3 or TRBV12-4; 8 bases map to TRBD1. The V segment lost 4 bases and the J segment 6 bases; nucleotides outside the gene matches: 8. This CDR3 comprises 15 residues. This chain's CDR3 is CASSWAGQGAQPQHF. The CDR3 region has the DNA TGTGCCAGCAGTTGGGCCGGTCAGGGGGCTCAGCCCCAGCATTTT.

As concerns this clonotype: Its ends do not fully match the called genes, so a read error is possible. This chain uses TRBV20-1 with TRBJ2-2, with TRBD2 identical over 8 bases. In germline, CDR1 is DFQATT, CDR2 SNEGSKA (reference sequence). The CDR3 covers 17 residues. CDR3 residues: CCATGASGPPNTGELFF. CDR3 sequence (DNA): TGCTGTGCCACGGGGGCTAGCGGGCCCCCGAACACCGGGGAGCTGTTTTTT.

CDR3 protein: CSARDLDFAGYGYTF. The CDR3 DNA follows: TGCAGTGCTAGAGATCTGGATTTCGCAGGCTATGGCTACACCTTC. The V and J genes are TRBV20-1 and TRBJ1-2; no clear D. Germline V gene sequence: CDR1 DFQATT, CDR2 SNEGSKA (reference sequence). The CDR3 has 15 residues. Trimming shortened V by 0 bases and J by 4 bases, and 15 bases separated the two germline ends.

The DNA for the CDR3 is TGTGCCAGCAGTCGGACTAGCGGGAAGTCCCTCCAAGAGACCCAGTACTTC. As protein: CASSRTSGKSLQETQYF. The rearrangement links TRBV12-3 or TRBV12-4 to TRBJ2-5; 12 bases line up with TRBD2. The CDR3 is 17 residues long. The V segment lost 5 bases and the J segment 1 base; nucleotides outside the gene matches: 8.